This TCR beta chain was profiled in a study of CD8 T cells in Susac syndrome. Study-level points and caveats: The study's TCR sequencing and HLA analysis drew on a certain number of individuals. That number was acknowledged as relatively small.

This CDR3 has 15 amino acids. V gave up 6 bases and J gave up 5 bases; unmatched junction bases: 10. CDR1 DFQATT and CDR2 SNEGSKA come from the germline V gene (reference sequence). This clonotype came up once. What it binds is unknown. The RNA, 0.5 to 1 ug, was put through reverse transcription using random hexamers. TCRdb called the immunoSEQ multiplex PCR reads again in MiXCR, with one record for every CDR3 protein. The repertoire holds about 250,000 distinct CDR3 sequences, around 95% seen once, with 0.065% to 0.075% in the top ten. The multiple sclerosis control cohort comprised treatment-naive individuals presenting with stable or active relapsing-remitting disease.

J is TRBJ2-5 and V is TRBV20-1; 12 bases agree with TRBD1. Material: CD4+ T cells from PBMCs. This receptor was identified in a human donor with multiple sclerosis. The CDR3 DNA reads as TGCAGTGCGACGGGACAGGGGGCTAGTGGTGAGACCCAGTACTTC. This encodes CSATGQGASGETQYF.